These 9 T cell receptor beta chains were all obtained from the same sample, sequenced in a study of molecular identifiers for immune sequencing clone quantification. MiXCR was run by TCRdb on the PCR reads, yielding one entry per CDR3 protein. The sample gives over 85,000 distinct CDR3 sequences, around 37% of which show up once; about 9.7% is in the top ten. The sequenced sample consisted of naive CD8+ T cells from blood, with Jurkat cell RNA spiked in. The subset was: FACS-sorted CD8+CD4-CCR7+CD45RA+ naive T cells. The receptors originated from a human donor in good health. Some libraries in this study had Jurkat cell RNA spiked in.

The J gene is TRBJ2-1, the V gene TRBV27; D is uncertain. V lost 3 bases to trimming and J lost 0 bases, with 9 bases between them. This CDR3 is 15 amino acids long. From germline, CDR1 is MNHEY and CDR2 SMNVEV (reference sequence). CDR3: CASSFGPLSYNEQFF. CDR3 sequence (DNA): TGTGCCAGCAGTTTTGGTCCTCTCTCCTACAATGAGCAGTTCTTC.

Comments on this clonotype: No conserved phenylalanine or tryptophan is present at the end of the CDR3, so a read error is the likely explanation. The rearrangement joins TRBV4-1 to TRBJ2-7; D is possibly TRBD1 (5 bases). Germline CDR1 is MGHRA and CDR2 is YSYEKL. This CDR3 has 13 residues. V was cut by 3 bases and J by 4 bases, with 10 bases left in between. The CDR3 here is CASSHHQGYEQYS. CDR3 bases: TGCGCCAGCAGCCACCATCAGGGTTACGAGCAGTACTCC.

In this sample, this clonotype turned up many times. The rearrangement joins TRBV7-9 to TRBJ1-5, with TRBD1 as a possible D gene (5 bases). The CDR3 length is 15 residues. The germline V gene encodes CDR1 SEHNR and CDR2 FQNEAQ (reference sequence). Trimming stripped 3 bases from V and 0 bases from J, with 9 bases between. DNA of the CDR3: TGTGCCAGCAGCTTGGGGACCCATAGCAATCAGCCCCAGCATTTT. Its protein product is CASSLGTHSNQPQHF.

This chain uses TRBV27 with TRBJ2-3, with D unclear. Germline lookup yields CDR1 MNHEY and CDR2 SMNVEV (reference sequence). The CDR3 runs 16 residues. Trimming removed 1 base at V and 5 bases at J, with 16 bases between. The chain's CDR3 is CASSLFSAASLDTQYF. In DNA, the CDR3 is TGTGCCAGCAGTTTATTCAGCGCGGCTTCCCTAGATACGCAGTATTTT.

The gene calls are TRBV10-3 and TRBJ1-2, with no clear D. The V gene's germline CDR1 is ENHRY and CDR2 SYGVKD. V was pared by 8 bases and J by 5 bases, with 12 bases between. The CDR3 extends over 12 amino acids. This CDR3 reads CAISSVPYGYTF. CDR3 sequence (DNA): TGTGCCATCTCTTCAGTTCCTTATGGCTACACCTTC.

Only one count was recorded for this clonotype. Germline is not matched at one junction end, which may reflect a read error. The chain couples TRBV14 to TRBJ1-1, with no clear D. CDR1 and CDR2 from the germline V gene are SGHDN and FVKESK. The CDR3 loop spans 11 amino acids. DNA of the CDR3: TGTGCCAGCAGCCAAGGGGGAGGAACCCTCTTT. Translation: CASSQGGGTLF. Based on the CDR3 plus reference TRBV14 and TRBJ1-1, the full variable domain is EAGVTQFPSHSVIEKGQTVTLRCDPISGHDNLYWYRRVMGKEIKFLLHFVKESKQDESGMPNNRFLAERTGGTYSTLKVQPAELEDSGVYFCASSQGGGTLFGQGTRLTVV.

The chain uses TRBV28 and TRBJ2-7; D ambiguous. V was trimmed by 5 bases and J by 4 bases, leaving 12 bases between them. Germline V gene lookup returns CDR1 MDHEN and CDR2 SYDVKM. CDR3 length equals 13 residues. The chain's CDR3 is CASSHAPGYEQYF. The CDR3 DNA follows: TGTGCCAGCAGTCACGCCCCAGGATACGAGCAGTACTTC.

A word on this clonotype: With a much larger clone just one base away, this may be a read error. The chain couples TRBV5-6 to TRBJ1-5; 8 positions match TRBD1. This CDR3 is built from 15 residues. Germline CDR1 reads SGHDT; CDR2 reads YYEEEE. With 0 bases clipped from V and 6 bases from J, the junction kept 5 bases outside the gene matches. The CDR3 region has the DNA TGTGCCAGCAGCTTGGGGACAGGGCAGGGTCAGCCCCAGCATTTT. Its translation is CASSLGTGQGQPQHF.

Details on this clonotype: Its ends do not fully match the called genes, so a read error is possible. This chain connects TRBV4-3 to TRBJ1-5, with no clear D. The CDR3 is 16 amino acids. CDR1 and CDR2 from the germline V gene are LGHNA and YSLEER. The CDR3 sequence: CASSQSVTGFNPPQHF. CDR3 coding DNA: TGCGCCAGCAGCCAAAGTGTCACGGGCTTCAATCCGCCCCAGCATTTT.